The 26 T cell receptor beta chains below all came from one sample that was sequenced in a study of tumor-infiltrating lymphocytes in primary liver carcinoma. Total RNA and DNA came together from approximately 20-30 mg of bulk tissue without cell sorting. Making TCR beta cDNA involved around 500 ng total RNA and a constant-region primer. Generation of the TCR beta libraries relied on three nested multiplex PCR rounds using slightly modified ARM-PCR. TRBV1-TRBV30 forward primers paired with a C-beta reverse primer drove the first two PCR rounds, roughly 10 cycles each. A single record per CDR3 protein comes from TCRdb applying MiXCR to the multiplex PCR reads. The sample holds 95,000 to 150,000 distinct CDR3 sequences; 55% to 75% are singletons and the top ten take 7% to 10%. Sequenced material: liver tumor tissue from sampling region 1. This sample's subset: tumor region T1, superior pole. These receptors were collected from an older woman with primary liver carcinoma and hepatitis B virus infection.

This clonotype was counted many times. The chain is built from TRBV11-1 and TRBJ2-2, with a possible D match to TRBD2 (5 bases). The ends were cut back, 6 bases at V and 6 bases at J, with 14 bases in the middle. Germline assignment: CDR1 SGHAT and CDR2 FQDESV (reference sequence). The CDR3 loop spans 14 amino acids. For the CDR3, the DNA is TGTGCCAGCAGTAGAGGGCAGGCGTCCGGGGAGCTGTTTTTT. Translating it yields CASSRGQASGELFF.

The sample holds many counts of this clonotype. The rearrangement uses TRBV11-2 and TRBJ2-5; tentatively, D is TRBD1 (5 bases). This CDR3 region has 14 residues. The germline CDR1 and CDR2 sequences are SGHAT and FQNNGV. V dropped 5 bases and J dropped 5 bases, with 15 bases sitting between them. This CDR3 reads CASSRWGVLETQYF. The CDR3 region has the DNA TGTGCCAGCAGCCGATGGGGCGTCCTGGAGACCCAGTACTTC.

Regarding this clonotype: This sequence may be a read error, since a much larger clone differs from it by one base. This rearrangement joins TRBV7-8 to TRBJ2-7; D is perhaps TRBD2 (5 bases). Germline V gene sequence: CDR1 SGHVS, CDR2 FQNEAQ. CDR3 size: 14 residues. CDR3 bases: TGTGCCAGCAACTTAGCGAGGAATACCTACGAGCAGTACTTC. This translates into CASNLARNTYEQYF.

The rearrangement joins TRBV11-2 to TRBJ2-7; TRBD2 matches at 11 bases. Germline lookup yields CDR1 SGHAT and CDR2 FQNNGV. This CDR3 region has 17 residues. V lost 11 bases, J lost 2 bases, and 17 bases stayed unmatched. CDR3 sequence: CACSSQRTSGLTYEQYF. The CDR3 DNA reads as TGTGCCTGTAGTTCACAACGGACTAGCGGGCTGACCTACGAGCAGTACTTC. Looking up the rest from reference TRBV11-2 and TRBJ2-7 gives the full variable domain: EAGVAQSPRYKIIEKRQSVAFWCNPISGHATLYWYQQILGQGPKLLIQFQNNGVVDDSQLPKDRFSAERLKGVDSTLKIQPAKLEDSAVYLCACSSQRTSGLTYEQYFGPGTRLTVT.

Of note for this clonotype: A read error may explain this, as a much larger clone is one base away. The rearrangement joins TRBV10-3 to TRBJ1-2, with a tentative D call TRBD1 (5 bases). The CDR3 is 13 amino acids. The V end was cut by 7 bases, the J end by 6 bases, with 15 bases between. Germline loops: CDR1 ENHRY, CDR2 SYGVKD. In DNA, the CDR3 is TGTGCCATCACTTCGGACAAGGATAATGGCTACACCTTC. Amino acids: CAITSDKDNGYTF.

A word on this clonotype: One end of the junction does not line up with germline, which may come from a read error. The chain recombines TRBV4-2 with TRBJ2-3; no definite D call. The CDR3 contains 11 residues. CDR1 and CDR2 (germline): LGHNA, YNFKEQ. CDR3 sequence: CASSRAETQYF. The CDR3 bases are TGTGCCAGCAGCCGGGCAGAAACGCAGTATTTT.

This clonotype turned up a few times. This is likely a read error, given that the CDR3 carries no conserved phenylalanine or tryptophan at its end. Because the CDR3's place on the DNA is in doubt, the DNA is left out and the CDR3 is given as listed by TCRdb. The rearrangement links TRBV11-2 to TRBJ2-1; the DNA was not used to check the table's D call, TRBD1. The CDR3 comprises 14 residues, both ends counted. The germline CDR1 and CDR2 sequences are SGHAT and FQNNGV. CDR3 sequence: CASSLQGTGNERFY.

The chain recombines TRBV7-9 with TRBJ2-5; no definite D call. The CDR3 covers 13 residues. V was trimmed by 2 bases and J by 3 bases, leaving 7 bases between them. Germline assignment: CDR1 SEHNR and CDR2 FQNEAQ (reference sequence). The CDR3 nucleotides read TGTGCCAGCAGCTTACCCGAAAAAGAGACCCAGTACTTC. Its translation is CASSLPEKETQYF.

The rearrangement joins TRBV18 to TRBJ2-7, with D possibly matching TRBD1 (5 bases). The CDR3 runs to 13 residues. With 3 bases removed from V and 9 bases from J, the gap between germline ends came to 15 bases. Germline loops: CDR1 KGHSH, CDR2 LQKENI. The CDR3 sequence: CASSPNHRGWQYF. In DNA form, the CDR3 reads TGTGCCAGCTCACCGAATCATAGGGGTTGGCAGTACTTC.

On this clonotype itself: A junction boundary mismatches the germline segment, possibly from a read error. Written as DNA, the CDR3 is TGTGACAGCAGTTTAAACAGGGTGAGGATGAACACTGAAGCTTTCTTT. Translated, it gives CDSSLNRVRMNTEAFF. The V gene is TRBV28, the J gene TRBJ1-1; maybe TRBD1 (6 bases). The length of the CDR3 is 16 residues. Germline CDR1 is MDHEN and CDR2 is SYDVKM.

This clonotype was recorded many times. In nucleotides, the CDR3 is TGTGCCAGCAGTTACGGCCGAGAGCGGGGCTACACCTTC. Amino acids: CASSYGRERGYTF. The J gene is TRBJ1-2, the V gene TRBV6-6; D call uncertain. Germline loops: CDR1 MNHNY, CDR2 SVGAGI (reference sequence). The CDR3 consists of 13 residues. The germline V and J ends were trimmed by 2 bases and 8 bases, with 12 bases remaining between them.

V and J are TRBV28 and TRBJ2-5; TRBD1 agrees at 10 bases. Germline CDR1 is MDHEN and CDR2 is SYDVKM. With V trimmed by 6 bases and J by 2 bases, 6 bases remained unmatched. This CDR3 is built from 15 residues. CDR3 nucleotide sequence: TGTGCCAGCAGCCTGACAGGGGGCCGACAAGAGACCCAGTACTTC. Its translation is CASSLTGGRQETQYF.

With respect to this clonotype: A clone one base away is much larger, so this may be a read error. In this CDR3 the conserved last residue, phenylalanine or tryptophan, is missing, so a read error is likely. The CDR3 DNA is TGTGCCAGCAGCGATACGACAGTGGACAATGAGCAGTTCTCC. Translated, it gives CASSDTTVDNEQFS. This chain joins TRBV7-9 and TRBJ2-1, with D perhaps matching TRBD1 (5 bases). V lost 5 bases and J lost 5, with 13 bases in between. Germline-derived CDR1 and CDR2 are SEHNR and FQNEAQ (reference sequence). The CDR3 runs to 14 residues.

Of note for this clonotype: At one of its ends the junction is not consistent with the germline gene, which may arise from a read error. This chain joins TRBV6-5 and TRBJ2-2; no clear D. Per germline, CDR1 MNHEY and CDR2 SVGAGI. The CDR3 covers 13 residues. The CDR3 region is CVSSYGIGGELFF. The CDR3 bases are TGTGTCAGCAGTTACGGTATTGGTGGGGAGCTGTTTTTT.

Concerning this clonotype itself: At one end, the junction sequence differs from germline, possibly due to a read error. CDR3 DNA sequence: TGTGCCAATAGTATAACAGGGTGGGAGACCCAGTACTTC. Its protein is CANSITGWETQYF. The chain has TRBV19 and TRBJ2-5; perhaps TRBD1 as D (6 bases). The V gene's germline CDR1 is LNHDA and CDR2 SQIVND (reference sequence). This CDR3 contains 13 residues.

On this clonotype itself: The junction departs from the called germline gene at one end, perhaps through a read error. This chain connects TRBV6-5 to TRBJ1-6; D might be TRBD1 (5 bases). Germline V CDR1 and CDR2: MNHEY, SVGAGI. The CDR3 sequence is 16 residues long. The CDR3 DNA reads as TGTGCCGGCAGTCTACAGGTGTTGGCCTATAATTCACCCCTCCACTTT. Amino acids: CAGSLQVLAYNSPLHF.

In its sample, this clonotype was seen a few times. CDR3 in DNA: TGTGCCAGCAGTGGTGTCTCCTACAATGAGCAGTTCTTC. As protein: CASSGVSYNEQFF. This rearrangement joins TRBV5-4 to TRBJ2-1; D is uncertain. Trimming removed 5 bases at V and 0 bases at J, with 6 bases between. This CDR3 contains 13 residues. From germline, CDR1 is SGHNT and CDR2 YYREEE (reference sequence).

Turning to this clonotype: A much larger clone is a single base away; this may be a read error. The chain combines TRBV6-2 or TRBV6-3 with TRBJ1-1; the D gene is possibly TRBD1 (5 bases). Germline lookup yields CDR1 MNHEY and CDR2 SVGEGT. This CDR3 has 17 residues. CDR3 bases: TGTGCCGGCAGTTACCTCGGGACCCGGATGTCGAGGACTGAAGCTTTCTTT. Translation gives CAGSYLGTRMSRTEAFF.

With regard to this clonotype: This may come from a read error, since a much larger clone is one base off. The rearrangement links TRBV6-5 to TRBJ2-1; TRBD2 is a possible D gene (6 bases). This CDR3 has 14 residues. Germline lookup yields CDR1 MNHEY and CDR2 SVGAGI. CDR3 in amino acids: CATSYSTGVSEQFF. DNA of the CDR3: TGTGCCACCAGTTACTCGACGGGAGTAAGTGAGCAGTTCTTC.

A remark on this clonotype: One junction end disagrees with the germline gene, perhaps due to a read error. The rearrangement links TRBV11-2 to TRBJ1-2, with no clear D. This CDR3 region has 15 residues. Germline CDR1 is SGHAT and CDR2 is FQNNGV. The CDR3 spells CASTLGSGLGYGYTF. Here the CDR3 DNA reads TGTGCCAGCACCTTAGGTTCGGGCTTAGGCTATGGCTACACCTTC. Filled out from reference TRBV11-2 and TRBJ1-2, the complete variable domain reads EAGVAQSPRYKIIEKRQSVAFWCNPISGHATLYWYQQILGQGPKLLIQFQNNGVVDDSQLPKDRFSAERLKGVDSTLKIQPAKLEDSAVYLCASTLGSGLGYGYTFGSGTRLTVV.

As regards this clonotype: Mismatch with germline at one junction end may stem from a read error. V gene TRBV28 combines with J gene TRBJ2-5; D possibly matches TRBD1 or TRBD2 (5 bases each). CDR3 length: 15 residues. CDR1 is MDHEN and CDR2 is SYDVKM in the germline V gene. The CDR3 bases are TGTGCCAGCAGTTCCCGGGACGGATACCAAGAGGCCCAGTACTTC. Translated, it gives CASSSRDGYQEAQYF.

As for this clonotype: At one end the junction does not follow the germline gene, possibly because of a read error. The chain links TRBV11-2 to TRBJ1-1, with D uncertain. CDR3 length: 13 amino acids. CDR1 and CDR2 from the germline V gene are SGHAT and FQNNGV. In nucleotides, the CDR3 is TGTGCCAGCAGCCTCGGGTTGAATACTGTAGCTTTCTTT. It is translated as CASSLGLNTVAFF.

About this clonotype itself: Just one base apart from a much larger clone, this may be a read error. The CDR3 DNA reads TGTGCCATCCTTGACAGGCCGGGCAATCAGCCCCAGCATTTT. Translation: CAILDRPGNQPQHF. This rearrangement joins TRBV6-1 to TRBJ1-5; D is perhaps TRBD1 (6 bases). V was shortened by 10 bases and J by 2 bases, with 15 bases between the two germline ends. Per the germline V gene, CDR1 is MNHNS and CDR2 is SASEGT. This CDR3 has 14 amino acids.

This clonotype was seen more than once but under ten times. A much more abundant neighbour one base away suggests this may be a read error. This chain connects TRBV4-1 to TRBJ2-7, with a tentative D call TRBD2 (5 bases). The CDR3 spans 14 residues. Germline V lookup: CDR1 MGHRA, CDR2 YSYEKL. Trimming took 0 bases from V and 6 from J, leaving 12 bases between them. CDR3 DNA: TGCGCCAGCAGCCAAGACGCCGGGGTGAGCGAGCAGTACTTC. This translates into CASSQDAGVSEQYF.

With respect to this clonotype: At one end, the junction sequence differs from germline, possibly due to a read error. The chain links TRBV6-1 to TRBJ1-4; possibly TRBD1 for D (5 bases). This CDR3 has 18 residues. The germline CDR1 and CDR2 sequences are MNHNS and SASEGT. CDR3 amino acids: CASSEAGTGTSTNDKLFF. In DNA, the CDR3 is TGTGCCAGCAGTGAAGCTGGTACGGGGACCTCAACTAATGATAAACTGTTTTTT.

Concerning this clonotype: Its ends do not fully match the called genes, so a read error is possible. This chain connects TRBV9 to TRBJ2-7, with unresolved D. CDR1 and CDR2 from the germline V gene are SGDLS and YYNGEE. The CDR3 totals 13 residues. Here the CDR3 reads CASSVAGATELYF. The CDR3 DNA reads as TGTGCCAGCAGCGTAGCTGGCGCAACTGAGCTGTACTTC.